The rows below give T cell receptor beta chains drawn from one sample of a study of cytomegalovirus exposure and HLA in healthy donors. The repertoire was sequenced with immunoSEQ multiplex PCR; TCRdb's copy has only in-frame clones and lacks some. Of hundreds of thousands of clones listed, around 76% are singletons. Specimen: PBMCs. These receptors all come from a man aged 18 to 29 in good health and CMV-seronegative. Both conserved end residues are part of each CDR3. The order of the fields is clone size, V gene, J gene, D gene, CDR3 protein, CDR3 DNA. D genes are given only for firm matches. Where a row states a size, it is once, few, many or the class of an expanded clone; other rows omit it.

size: .
V: TRBV6-5
J: TRBJ1-1
D: TRBD1
CDR3: CASRFSGTGSTEAFF
DNA: TGTGCCAGCAGATTTTCCGGGACAGGGTCCACTGAAGCTTTCTTT

size: once
V: TRBV19
J: TRBJ2-7
D: TRBD2
CDR3: CASSGPSGSFAEQYF
DNA: TGTGCCAGTAGTGGGCCTAGCGGGAGCTTCGCCGAGCAGTACTTC

size: .
V: TRBV19
J: TRBJ2-7
D: TRBD1
CDR3: CASSIGPRGREQYF
DNA: TGTGCCAGTAGTATAGGCCCCAGGGGGCGCGAGCAGTACTTC

size: .
V: TRBV29-1
J: TRBJ1-2
D: .
CDR3: CSVEEFRGQGYTF
DNA: TGCAGCGTTGAAGAATTCAGGGGTCAAGGCTACACCTTC

size: few
V: TRBV15
J: TRBJ2-7
D: TRBD2
CDR3: CATSRDELAGGYEQYF
DNA: TGTGCCACCAGCAGAGATGAACTAGCGGGAGGATACGAGCAGTACTTC

size: .
V: TRBV6-5
J: TRBJ2-3
D: .
CDR3: CASSYTYGDTQYF
DNA: TGTGCCAGCAGTTACACGTACGGAGATACGCAGTATTTT

size: few
V: TRBV28
J: TRBJ1-2
D: .
CDR3: CASSPTGFYGYTF
DNA: TGTGCCAGCAGCCCAACAGGGTTCTATGGCTACACCTTC

size: .
V: TRBV7-9
J: TRBJ2-1
D: TRBD1
CDR3: CSSSPQWDRAGNEQFF
DNA: TGTTCCAGCAGCCCGCAATGGGACAGGGCCGGCAATGAGCAGTTCTTC

size: once
V: TRBV2
J: TRBJ2-3
D: TRBD1
CDR3: CASSRRAAGQGEDTQYF
DNA: TGTGCCAGCAGTCGACGTGCCGCGGGACAGGGAGAAGATACGCAGTATTTT

size: .
V: TRBV16
J: TRBJ1-1
D: .
CDR3: CASTLSQMNTEAFF
DNA: TGTGCCAGCACACTGTCACAGATGAACACTGAAGCTTTCTTT

size: .
V: TRBV21-1
J: TRBJ1-5
D: .
CDR3: CASTEFGQMGRQPQHF
DNA: TGTGCCAGCACCGAGTTTGGACAGATGGGAAGACAGCCCCAGCATTTT

size: .
V: TRBV30
J: TRBJ1-4
D: TRBD1
CDR3: CAWSEGQATNEKLFF
DNA: TGTGCCTGGAGTGAGGGACAGGCAACTAATGAAAAACTGTTTTTT

size: .
V: TRBV7-6
J: TRBJ2-4
D: TRBD2
CDR3: CASSLTSGGMIQYF
DNA: TGTGCCAGCAGCTTGACTAGCGGGGGTATGATTCAGTACTTC

size: .
V: TRBV27
J: TRBJ2-5
D: TRBD2
CDR3: CASSVGASGTRTQYF
DNA: TGTGCCAGCTCGGTAGGAGCTAGCGGGACCAGGACCCAGTACTTC

size: .
V: TRBV19
J: TRBJ2-7
D: .
CDR3: CASSISSGVLYEQYF
DNA: TGTGCCAGTAGTATAAGTAGCGGAGTTCTCTACGAGCAGTACTTC

size: few
V: TRBV2
J: TRBJ1-1
D: TRBD1
CDR3: CASRPPRGQMNTEAFF
DNA: TGTGCCAGCAGACCCCCTCGGGGACAGATGAACACTGAAGCTTTCTTT

size: .
V: TRBV2
J: TRBJ2-2
D: .
CDR3: CASSAGPGELFF
DNA: TGTGCCAGCAGCGCTGGGCCCGGGGAGCTGTTTTTT

size: once
V: TRBV5-4
J: TRBJ2-2
D: TRBD1
CDR3: CASSTGGFGELFF
DNA: TGTGCCAGCAGCACAGGGGGGTTCGGGGAGCTGTTTTTT

size: .
V: TRBV2
J: TRBJ2-2
D: .
CDR3: CASKDRFTGELFF
DNA: TGTGCCAGCAAAGACAGGTTCACCGGGGAGCTGTTTTTT

size: .
V: TRBV5-1
J: TRBJ2-5
D: TRBD2
CDR3: CASNPGEGETQYF
DNA: TGCGCCAGCAACCCTGGGGAGGGAGAGACCCAGTACTTC

size: few
V: TRBV10-1
J: TRBJ2-1
D: TRBD2
CDR3: CASSEGLAGSEQFF
DNA: TGCGCCAGCAGTGAGGGACTAGCGGGAAGTGAGCAGTTCTTC

size: .
V: TRBV5-1
J: TRBJ2-7
D: .
CDR3: CASSPLTSYEQYF
DNA: TGCGCCAGCAGCCCCCTGACTAGCTACGAGCAGTACTTC

size: .
V: TRBV7-8
J: TRBJ1-5
D: .
CDR3: CASSLGLDYHQPQHF
DNA: TGTGCCAGCAGTTTGGGCCTTGATTATCATCAGCCCCAGCATTTT

size: few
V: TRBV11-2
J: TRBJ2-4
D: TRBD1
CDR3: CASSPGQGTNIQYF
DNA: TGTGCCAGCAGCCCCGGACAGGGTACGAACATTCAGTACTTC

size: few
V: TRBV30
J: TRBJ2-7
D: TRBD2
CDR3: CAWSGGGFTAYEQYF
DNA: TGTGCCTGGAGTGGGGGGGGATTTACTGCCTACGAGCAGTACTTC

size: .
V: TRBV5-6
J: TRBJ2-7
D: .
CDR3: CASSSRQIYEQYF
DNA: TGTGCCAGCAGCTCCCGACAAATATACGAGCAGTACTTC

size: few
V: TRBV5-4
J: TRBJ1-4
D: .
CDR3: CASSPGDGRLNEKLFF
DNA: TGTGCCAGCAGCCCGGGGGACGGAAGACTTAATGAAAAACTGTTTTTT

size: .
V: TRBV5-1
J: TRBJ1-1
D: .
CDR3: CASRDQGNTEAFF
DNA: TGCGCCAGCAGAGATCAGGGGAACACTGAAGCTTTCTTT

size: once
V: TRBV19
J: TRBJ2-1
D: TRBD2
CDR3: CASSIEGGRAYNEQFF
DNA: TGTGCCAGTAGTATAGAGGGCGGGAGGGCCTACAATGAGCAGTTCTTC

size: .
V: TRBV6-5
J: TRBJ1-2
D: TRBD1
CDR3: CASSYSHRGSYGYTF
DNA: TGTGCCAGCAGTTACTCACACAGGGGGTCTTATGGCTACACCTTC

size: .
V: TRBV27
J: TRBJ2-7
D: TRBD1
CDR3: CASSLDRGSDEQYF
DNA: TGTGCCAGCAGTCTGGACAGGGGGTCCGACGAGCAGTACTTC

size: .
V: TRBV28
J: TRBJ2-1
D: TRBD2
CDR3: CASSSASGSSNEQFF
DNA: TGTGCCAGCAGTTCTGCTAGCGGGAGCTCCAATGAGCAGTTCTTC

size: .
V: TRBV9
J: TRBJ1-2
D: TRBD1
CDR3: CASSEGDRFRPLPYGYTF
DNA: TGTGCCAGCAGCGAGGGGGACAGATTCCGACCCCTACCTTATGGCTACACCTTC

size: .
V: TRBV13
J: TRBJ2-3
D: .
CDR3: CASSAGTSADTQYF
DNA: TGTGCCAGCAGCGCCGGGACATCAGCAGATACGCAGTATTTT

size: .
V: TRBV19
J: TRBJ1-2
D: .
CDR3: CASSIGQLYGYTF
DNA: TGTGCCAGTAGTATTGGACAACTCTATGGCTACACCTTC

size: .
V: TRBV5-1
J: TRBJ1-5
D: .
CDR3: CASSREANQPQHF
DNA: TGCGCCAGCAGCAGGGAGGCCAATCAGCCCCAGCATTTT

size: .
V: TRBV11-1
J: TRBJ2-1
D: .
CDR3: CASCLRGSVSSYNEQFF
DNA: TGTGCCAGCTGCTTGAGGGGGTCGGTAAGCTCCTACAATGAGCAGTTCTTC

size: .
V: TRBV15
J: TRBJ2-1
D: TRBD2
CDR3: CATSVGTSGYNEQFF
DNA: TGTGCCACCAGCGTCGGGACTAGCGGATACAATGAGCAGTTCTTC

size: .
V: TRBV18
J: TRBJ2-7
D: .
CDR3: CASSLGQGGTYEQYF
DNA: TGTGCCAGCTCACTCGGACAGGGAGGGACCTACGAGCAGTACTTC

size: .
V: TRBV7-9
J: TRBJ2-4
D: .
CDR3: CASSLGIAGVDIQYF
DNA: TGTGCCAGCAGCTTAGGAATCGCAGGGGTGGACATTCAGTACTTC

size: .
V: TRBV7-6
J: TRBJ2-7
D: .
CDR3: CASSVSGGPYEQYF
DNA: TGTGCCAGCAGCGTTAGCGGCGGGCCCTACGAGCAGTACTTC

size: .
V: TRBV5-6
J: TRBJ1-3
D: .
CDR3: CASSDPTGTGNTIYF
DNA: TGTGCCAGCAGCGATCCGACAGGCACTGGAAACACCATATATTTT

size: .
V: TRBV6-5
J: TRBJ2-5
D: .
CDR3: CASSYSGEETQYF
DNA: TGTGCCAGCAGTTACTCAGGGGAAGAGACCCAGTACTTC

size: .
V: TRBV6-1
J: TRBJ2-1
D: TRBD2
CDR3: CASIRREGRNEQFF
DNA: TGTGCCAGCATACGGCGGGAGGGCCGGAATGAGCAGTTCTTC

size: .
V: TRBV23-1
J: TRBJ1-5
D: TRBD1
CDR3: CASSHHRRRTGKTYSNQPQHF
DNA: TGCGCCAGCAGTCATCATCGAAGGAGGACAGGGAAAACTTATAGCAATCAGCCCCAGCATTTT

size: .
V: TRBV29-1
J: TRBJ2-6
D: .
CDR3: CSVDGQSGANVLTF
DNA: TGCAGCGTTGACGGACAGTCTGGGGCCAACGTCCTGACTTTC

size: few
V: TRBV25-1
J: TRBJ1-5
D: TRBD1
CDR3: CASSESSSKGQGQPQHF
DNA: TGTGCCAGCAGTGAGTCAAGTAGCAAGGGACAGGGACAGCCCCAGCATTTT

size: .
V: TRBV9
J: TRBJ2-7
D: .
CDR3: CASSPRIAPAYEQYF
DNA: TGTGCCAGCAGCCCACGAATAGCGCCAGCCTACGAGCAGTACTTC

size: few
V: TRBV5-4
J: TRBJ2-7
D: TRBD2
CDR3: CASRPGSSGSEQYF
DNA: TGTGCCAGCAGGCCCGGAAGTAGCGGGAGTGAGCAGTACTTC

size: .
V: TRBV7-7
J: TRBJ2-2
D: TRBD1
CDR3: CASSSGQGAAGELFF
DNA: TGTGCTAGCAGCTCGGGACAGGGGGCGGCCGGGGAGCTGTTTTTT

size: .
V: TRBV4-1
J: TRBJ2-7
D: .
CDR3: CASSLAQGSYEQYF
DNA: TGCGCCAGCAGCCTCGCACAGGGTTCCTACGAGCAGTACTTC

size: .
V: TRBV11-2
J: TRBJ1-2
D: .
CDR3: CASSFTLGEYGYTF
DNA: TGTGCCAGCAGCTTTACACTCGGGGAATATGGCTACACCTTC

size: .
V: TRBV7-6
J: TRBJ1-1
D: TRBD1
CDR3: CASSFGDTGGTEAFF
DNA: TGTGCCAGCAGCTTTGGGGATACAGGGGGCACTGAAGCTTTCTTT